These T cell receptor beta chains were read from a single sample in a study of shared clonotypes between healthy human individuals. Generated by immunoSEQ multiplex PCR, the TCRdb table keeps only in-frame clones and is missing some. In the table there are about 1.5 million clones, around 97% of which are singletons. Sequenced material: naive CD4+ T cells sorted from blood. All receptors derive from a man aged 30 to 45 in good health. Both conserved end residues are part of each CDR3. A D gene is named only where the DNA matches it firmly. The size field is filled for only some rows; it gives once, few, many or a size class.

j_call v_call clone_size cdr3_length d_call cdr3_aa cdr3_nt
TRBJ1-1 TRBV10-3 NA 15 NA CAISESTGGYAEAFF TGTGCCATCAGTGAGTCAACGGGGGGGTATGCTGAAGCTTTCTTT
TRBJ2-3 TRBV7-3 NA 16 TRBD2 CASSLLSGIGTDTQYF TGTGCCAGCAGCCTCCTTAGCGGGATCGGGACAGATACGCAGTATTTT
TRBJ2-5 TRBV5-1 NA 16 TRBD2 CASSLGASGSQETQYF TGCGCCAGCAGCCTGGGAGCTAGCGGGAGCCAAGAGACCCAGTACTTC
TRBJ2-1 TRBV12-5 NA 14 NA CASGFGDSRWEQFF TGTGCTAGTGGTTTCGGAGATAGTCGATGGGAGCAGTTCTTC
TRBJ2-5 TRBV28 NA 15 TRBD1 CASSLDRGLFGTQYF TGTGCCAGCAGTTTAGACAGGGGGCTCTTTGGGACCCAGTACTTC
TRBJ2-7 TRBV9 NA 14 NA CASSVAPGGYEQYF TGTGCCAGCAGCGTAGCCCCTGGCGGCTACGAGCAGTACTTC
TRBJ2-1 TRBV29-1 NA 14 TRBD2 CSAFSGSSYNEQFF TGCAGCGCCTTTAGCGGGAGCTCCTACAATGAGCAGTTCTTC
TRBJ2-7 TRBV28 NA 15 TRBD2 CASSLGTSGRGEQYF TGTGCCAGCAGTTTAGGGACTAGCGGGAGAGGCGAGCAGTACTTC
TRBJ2-1 TRBV5-1 NA 15 NA CASSLFGLISDEQFF TGCGCCAGCAGCTTGTTCGGTCTAATCAGCGATGAGCAGTTCTTC
TRBJ2-7 TRBV7-2 once 15 TRBD2 CASSSRTSGRYEQYF TGTGCCAGCAGCTCTAGGACTAGCGGAAGATACGAGCAGTACTTC
TRBJ2-7 TRBV7-8 few 11 NA CASSVSYEQYF TGTGCCAGCAGCGTATCCTACGAGCAGTACTTC
TRBJ1-5 TRBV19 NA 16 TRBD1 CASSTTGVVGNQPQHF TGTGCCAGTAGCACTACAGGGGTGGTCGGCAATCAGCCCCAGCATTTT
TRBJ2-3 TRBV7-8 NA 17 TRBD1 CASSLIGGSSSTDTQYF TGTGCCAGCAGCTTAATAGGGGGCTCCTCTAGCACAGATACGCAGTATTTT
TRBJ2-7 TRBV4-2 NA 18 TRBD1 CASSQRGGQGGRSYEQYF TGTGCCAGCAGCCAAAGGGGGGGACAGGGTGGGAGATCCTACGAGCAGTACTTC
TRBJ2-1 TRBV2 NA 14 TRBD2 CASNLAGTYNEQFF TGTGCCAGCAACCTAGCGGGAACCTACAATGAGCAGTTCTTC
TRBJ2-1 TRBV5-4 NA 11 NA CASSLTDEQFF TGTGCCAGCAGCTTGACGGATGAGCAGTTCTTC
TRBJ2-7 TRBV11-1 NA 13 NA CASSLVGRYEQYF TGTGCCAGCAGCTTGGTGGGGAGATACGAGCAGTACTTC
TRBJ2-7 TRBV10-3 NA 13 NA CATQGGGLAEQYF TGTGCCACTCAAGGAGGGGGACTGGCGGAGCAGTACTTC
TRBJ2-7 TRBV7-2 NA 17 TRBD2 CASSFYPGLAVTYEQYF TGTGCCAGCAGCTTCTACCCAGGACTAGCGGTCACCTACGAGCAGTACTTC
TRBJ2-7 TRBV5-1 few 12 NA CASSLEGTGQYF TGCGCCAGCAGCTTGGAGGGTACAGGGCAGTACTTC
TRBJ2-5 TRBV19 NA 18 TRBD2 CASTRTWREGPRRETQYF TGTGCCAGTACCCGAACTTGGCGGGAGGGACCTCGACGAGAGACCCAGTACTTC
TRBJ1-5 TRBV28 NA 16 TRBD1 CASSEIKGQGNQPQHF TGTGCCAGCAGCGAAATAAAGGGACAGGGCAATCAGCCCCAGCATTTT
TRBJ2-5 TRBV7-6 NA 13 NA CASNQIFEETQYF TGTGCCAGCAATCAGATATTCGAAGAGACCCAGTACTTC
TRBJ2-1 TRBV11-2 NA 16 NA CASSLDFRTDYNEQFF TGTGCCAGCAGCTTAGATTTTAGGACAGACTACAATGAGCAGTTCTTC
TRBJ2-3 TRBV7-2 NA 14 TRBD2 CASSQRDYTDTQYF TGTGCCAGCAGCCAGCGGGACTACACAGATACGCAGTATTTT
TRBJ2-1 TRBV18 once 12 NA CASSIGGNEQFF TGTGCCAGCTCAATCGGGGGAAATGAGCAGTTCTTC
TRBJ2-1 TRBV5-1 NA 15 NA CASSGGGAGSNEQFF TGCGCCAGCAGCGGAGGGGGCGCGGGTTCCAATGAGCAGTTCTTC
TRBJ1-4 TRBV28 NA 15 TRBD1 CASSLPGQGAEKLFF TGTGCCAGCAGCTTACCGGGACAGGGGGCTGAAAAACTGTTTTTT
TRBJ2-1 TRBV27 NA 14 NA CASSLSIRYNEQFF TGTGCCAGCAGTTTATCGATTCGTTACAATGAGCAGTTCTTC
TRBJ2-2 TRBV18 NA 17 NA CASSPLGFSVGTGELFF TGTGCCAGCAGCCCCTTGGGGTTCAGCGTCGGCACCGGGGAGCTGTTTTTT
TRBJ1-2 TRBV18 NA 14 NA CASSPSADGLLHTF TGTGCCAGCTCACCCTCCGCAGACGGGCTCCTTCACACCTTC
TRBJ2-3 TRBV2 NA 14 TRBD1 CASRGQVRGFTQYF TGTGCCAGCAGGGGACAGGTTAGGGGTTTCACGCAGTATTTT
TRBJ2-3 TRBV5-1 NA 16 TRBD2 CASSYGLAETTDTQYF TGCGCCAGCAGCTACGGACTAGCGGAAACCACAGATACGCAGTATTTT
TRBJ2-1 TRBV5-4 NA 17 TRBD2 CASSDRRLAGAMNEQFF TGTGCCAGCAGCGATCGCAGACTAGCGGGAGCAATGAATGAGCAGTTCTTC